This is a list of T cell receptor beta chains from one sample in a study of Graves' ophthalmopathy and Graves' hyperthyroidism. TCRdb re-called the multiplex PCR reads through MiXCR, storing one row per CDR3 protein. The table has over a million distinct CDR3 sequences, 36% seen once; the top ten hold roughly 11%. The sample taken for sequencing was peripheral blood or thyroid tissue (not recorded which). These receptors were taken from an adult man with Graves' hyperthyroidism. The CDR3 runs from the conserved cysteine through the conserved F or W. The D gene is left open where the match is weak. The size field is filled for only some rows; it gives once, few, many or a size class.

v_call: TRBV5-1; d_call: -; j_call: TRBJ1-1; clone_size: many; cdr3_length: 16; cdr3_nt: TGCGCCAGCAGCCAGTCCCGGAACGCGGTGAACACTGAAGCTTTCTTT; cdr3_aa: CASSQSRNAVNTEAFF
v_call: TRBV29-1; d_call: TRBD1; j_call: TRBJ1-1; clone_size: -; cdr3_length: 14; cdr3_nt: TGCAGTACAGACAGGGGGCACCCCCCCACTGAAGCTTTCTTT; cdr3_aa: CSTDRGHPPTEAFF
v_call: TRBV6-6; d_call: -; j_call: TRBJ1-1; clone_size: many; cdr3_length: 14; cdr3_nt: TGTGCCAGCAGTTATCAGGGGAGGAGAACTGAAGCTTTCTTT; cdr3_aa: CASSYQGRRTEAFF
v_call: TRBV7-2; d_call: TRBD2; j_call: TRBJ2-7; clone_size: -; cdr3_length: 18; cdr3_nt: TGTGCCAGCAGCTTACAAGGGTCTTCAGCGGGGACCTCCTACGAGCAGTACTTC; cdr3_aa: CASSLQGSSAGTSYEQYF
v_call: TRBV2; d_call: -; j_call: TRBJ2-2; clone_size: -; cdr3_length: 16; cdr3_nt: TGTGCCAGCAGTGAAAGCGAGACGCGAGGCACCGGGGAGCTGTTTTTT; cdr3_aa: CASSESETRGTGELFF
v_call: TRBV20-1; d_call: -; j_call: TRBJ1-1; clone_size: many; cdr3_length: 12; cdr3_nt: TGCAGTGCCGTTGTCGGGGGTGAAAGGGCTTTCTTT; cdr3_aa: CSAVVGGERAFF
v_call: TRBV29-1; d_call: -; j_call: TRBJ1-2; clone_size: -; cdr3_length: 11; cdr3_nt: TGCAGCTTGGCGGCGGTCTATGGCTACACCTTC; cdr3_aa: CSLAAVYGYTF
v_call: TRBV7-2; d_call: TRBD1; j_call: TRBJ2-5; clone_size: many; cdr3_length: 11; cdr3_nt: TGTGCCAGCAGCTTACGACAGGGTCAGTACTTC; cdr3_aa: CASSLRQGQYF
v_call: TRBV5-4; d_call: TRBD1; j_call: TRBJ1-4; clone_size: -; cdr3_length: 15; cdr3_nt: TGTGCCAGCAGCCGGTGGACAGGAGTTAATGAAAAACTGTTTTTT; cdr3_aa: CASSRWTGVNEKLFF
v_call: TRBV24-1; d_call: -; j_call: TRBJ2-5; clone_size: once; cdr3_length: 13; cdr3_nt: TGTGCCACCAGTGCGGCCCCCGTGGAGACCCAGTACTTC; cdr3_aa: CATSAAPVETQYF
v_call: TRBV12-3/TRBV12-4; d_call: TRBD1; j_call: TRBJ1-4; clone_size: few; cdr3_length: 16; cdr3_nt: TGTGCCAGCAGTTTAGGAGACAGGGCCGGTAATGAAAAACTGTTTTTT; cdr3_aa: CASSLGDRAGNEKLFF
v_call: TRBV7-9; d_call: -; j_call: TRBJ2-7; clone_size: few; cdr3_length: 15; cdr3_nt: TGTGCCAGCAGCTACACAGGGGAGGGGGACTACGAGCAGTACTTC; cdr3_aa: CASSYTGEGDYEQYF
v_call: TRBV2; d_call: TRBD1; j_call: TRBJ2-7; clone_size: many; cdr3_length: 12; cdr3_nt: TGTGCCAGCAGACAGGGGAACTACGAGCAGTACTTC; cdr3_aa: CASRQGNYEQYF
v_call: TRBV6-6; d_call: -; j_call: TRBJ2-2; clone_size: many; cdr3_length: 13; cdr3_nt: TGTGCCAGCAGCGGGGGACGTAGCGGGGAGCTGTTTTTT; cdr3_aa: CASSGGRSGELFF
v_call: TRBV20-1; d_call: -; j_call: TRBJ1-5; clone_size: many; cdr3_length: 12; cdr3_nt: TGCAGTGCTAGTGTGCGTAATCAGCCCCAGCATTTT; cdr3_aa: CSASVRNQPQHF
v_call: TRBV20-1; d_call: TRBD1; j_call: TRBJ2-6; clone_size: many; cdr3_length: 16; cdr3_nt: TGCAGCGTAGAGAGTCTTGACAGGGCTGGGGCCAACGTCCTGACTTTC; cdr3_aa: CSVESLDRAGANVLTF
v_call: TRBV5-5; d_call: TRBD1; j_call: TRBJ1-5; clone_size: many; cdr3_length: 16; cdr3_nt: TGTGCCAGCAGCACGACGCCGACAGGGAGCAATCAGCCCCAGCATTTT; cdr3_aa: CASSTTPTGSNQPQHF
v_call: TRBV4-3; d_call: -; j_call: TRBJ2-7; clone_size: -; cdr3_length: 16; cdr3_nt: TGCGCCAGCAGCCAACGGGGGAGGTTTAACCTAGACGAGCAGTACTTC; cdr3_aa: CASSQRGRFNLDEQYF
v_call: TRBV19; d_call: -; j_call: TRBJ1-6; clone_size: few; cdr3_length: 16; cdr3_nt: TGTGCCAGTATCTCAACATCAAGCTCCTATAATTCACCCCTCCACTTT; cdr3_aa: CASISTSSSYNSPLHF
v_call: TRBV10-3; d_call: -; j_call: TRBJ2-2; clone_size: -; cdr3_length: 14; cdr3_nt: TGTGCCATCAGGGGCCGGGAGAGCACCGGGGGGCTGTTTTTT; cdr3_aa: CAIRGRESTGGLFF
v_call: TRBV10-3; d_call: TRBD2; j_call: TRBJ2-7; clone_size: few; cdr3_length: 16; cdr3_nt: TGTGCCATCAGTGAGTCGACTAGCGGGAAGGATGTCGAGCAGTACTTC; cdr3_aa: CAISESTSGKDVEQYF
v_call: TRBV28; d_call: -; j_call: TRBJ2-5; clone_size: -; cdr3_length: 15; cdr3_nt: TGTGCCAGCAGTTCATCCCCACTGGGAGTAGGGGCCCAGTACTTC; cdr3_aa: CASSSSPLGVGAQYF
v_call: TRBV10-3; d_call: -; j_call: TRBJ1-2; clone_size: -; cdr3_length: 11; cdr3_nt: TGTGCCATCACCACCAGGGAAGGCTACACCTTC; cdr3_aa: CAITTREGYTF
v_call: TRBV7-8; d_call: -; j_call: TRBJ2-7; clone_size: many; cdr3_length: 14; cdr3_nt: TGTGCCAGCAGCTTAGCGTTTCAGGCCTACGAGCAGTACTTC; cdr3_aa: CASSLAFQAYEQYF
v_call: TRBV9; d_call: TRBD2; j_call: TRBJ2-2; clone_size: -; cdr3_length: 15; cdr3_nt: TGTGCCAGCAGCGTTGCGGGGGGCCGGCCCGGGGAGCTGTTTTTT; cdr3_aa: CASSVAGGRPGELFF
v_call: TRBV6-5; d_call: -; j_call: TRBJ1-2; clone_size: once; cdr3_length: 15; cdr3_nt: TGTGCCAGCAGCACAGGAGGAAGACATCCCTATGGCTACACCTTC; cdr3_aa: CASSTGGRHPYGYTF
v_call: TRBV2; d_call: -; j_call: TRBJ1-6; clone_size: few; cdr3_length: 12; cdr3_nt: TGTGCCAGCTGTCAGAAGATTTCACCCCTCCACTTT; cdr3_aa: CASCQKISPLHF
v_call: TRBV10-3; d_call: TRBD1; j_call: TRBJ2-7; clone_size: -; cdr3_length: 15; cdr3_nt: TGTGCCATCAGATCCGGGACAGGGGGAAACTACGAGCAGTACTTC; cdr3_aa: CAIRSGTGGNYEQYF
v_call: TRBV29-1; d_call: -; j_call: TRBJ2-3; clone_size: -; cdr3_length: 15; cdr3_nt: TGCAGCGTTCCCCGTCCCGGGACTAGCACAGATACGCAGTATTTT; cdr3_aa: CSVPRPGTSTDTQYF
v_call: TRBV12-3/TRBV12-4; d_call: -; j_call: TRBJ2-7; clone_size: -; cdr3_length: 16; cdr3_nt: TGTGCCAGCAGTTTATCCCCCGGGGGACAGTCCTACGAGCAGTACTTC; cdr3_aa: CASSLSPGGQSYEQYF
v_call: TRBV9; d_call: -; j_call: TRBJ1-2; clone_size: many; cdr3_length: 14; cdr3_nt: TGTGCCAGCAGCGTAGGACAGACCTTCTATGGCTACACCTTC; cdr3_aa: CASSVGQTFYGYTF
v_call: TRBV15; d_call: TRBD1; j_call: TRBJ2-7; clone_size: many; cdr3_length: 16; cdr3_nt: TGTGCCACCAGCACGGGATCGGGACAGGGTCGAGGGGAGCAGTACTTC; cdr3_aa: CATSTGSGQGRGEQYF
v_call: TRBV7-2; d_call: -; j_call: TRBJ1-5; clone_size: many; cdr3_length: 16; cdr3_nt: TGTGCCAGCAGCTCGCCCGGACAGTCCTCAGGGCAGCCCCAGCATTTT; cdr3_aa: CASSSPGQSSGQPQHF
v_call: TRBV7-2; d_call: TRBD2; j_call: TRBJ2-7; clone_size: -; cdr3_length: 16; cdr3_nt: TGTGCCAGCAGCTTCGTTAGCGGGGATCACGACTACGAGCAGTACTTC; cdr3_aa: CASSFVSGDHDYEQYF
v_call: TRBV12-3/TRBV12-4; d_call: TRBD1; j_call: TRBJ1-2; clone_size: -; cdr3_length: 11; cdr3_nt: TGTGCCAGCAGTTTAAGAGGGGGCCACACCTTC; cdr3_aa: CASSLRGGHTF
v_call: TRBV7-2; d_call: -; j_call: TRBJ2-2; clone_size: -; cdr3_length: 14; cdr3_nt: TGTGCCAGCAGCATTTCTAGTTCTGACGGGGAGCTGTTTTTT; cdr3_aa: CASSISSSDGELFF
v_call: TRBV29-1; d_call: TRBD2; j_call: TRBJ2-7; clone_size: -; cdr3_length: 13; cdr3_nt: TGCAGCGTTGGAGCGGGAGAATGGAACGAGCAGTACTTC; cdr3_aa: CSVGAGEWNEQYF
v_call: TRBV7-6; d_call: TRBD1; j_call: TRBJ1-1; clone_size: many; cdr3_length: 14; cdr3_nt: TGTGCCAGCAGCGGCAGGGGGATGAACACTGAAGCTTTCTTT; cdr3_aa: CASSGRGMNTEAFF
v_call: TRBV7-6; d_call: -; j_call: TRBJ2-7; clone_size: -; cdr3_length: 15; cdr3_nt: TGTGCCAGCAGCTTAATAGGTAGCGGTACCTACGAGCAGTACTTC; cdr3_aa: CASSLIGSGTYEQYF
v_call: TRBV24-1; d_call: TRBD1; j_call: TRBJ2-7; clone_size: many; cdr3_length: 14; cdr3_nt: TGTGCCACCAGTGATTCGGACAGGGGCTACGAGCAGTACTTC; cdr3_aa: CATSDSDRGYEQYF
v_call: TRBV4-1; d_call: -; j_call: TRBJ1-1; clone_size: few; cdr3_length: 15; cdr3_nt: TGCGCCAGCAGCCAAGTTGTGACAGGATCCACTGAAGCTTTCTTT; cdr3_aa: CASSQVVTGSTEAFF
v_call: TRBV7-2; d_call: -; j_call: TRBJ2-5; clone_size: many; cdr3_length: 12; cdr3_nt: TGTGCCAGCAGCTTATTAGCAGGGACCCAGTACTTC; cdr3_aa: CASSLLAGTQYF
v_call: TRBV20-1; d_call: TRBD2; j_call: TRBJ2-7; clone_size: -; cdr3_length: 15; cdr3_nt: TGCAGTGCTAGAGATCCGGATATCGGGAGGAGCGAGCAGTACTTC; cdr3_aa: CSARDPDIGRSEQYF
v_call: TRBV2; d_call: -; j_call: TRBJ2-5; clone_size: many; cdr3_length: 15; cdr3_nt: TGTGCCAGCAGTGAACAAGGGGCAGAACAAGAGACCCAGTACTTC; cdr3_aa: CASSEQGAEQETQYF
v_call: TRBV4-3; d_call: -; j_call: TRBJ2-2; clone_size: -; cdr3_length: 15; cdr3_nt: TGCGCCAGCAGCCCCGACAGGCGATACACCGGGGAGCTGTTTTTT; cdr3_aa: CASSPDRRYTGELFF
v_call: TRBV7-2; d_call: -; j_call: TRBJ1-2; clone_size: many; cdr3_length: 12; cdr3_nt: TGTGCCAGCAGCGGAGTCGACTATGGCTACACCTTC; cdr3_aa: CASSGVDYGYTF
v_call: TRBV19; d_call: -; j_call: TRBJ2-6; clone_size: many; cdr3_length: 15; cdr3_nt: TGTGCCAGTAGTATCCTCCCGGGCGGGGCCAACGTCCTGACTTTC; cdr3_aa: CASSILPGGANVLTF
v_call: TRBV5-6; d_call: -; j_call: TRBJ2-6; clone_size: -; cdr3_length: 12; cdr3_nt: TGTGCCAGCAGCCCGACAAGGAACGTCCTGACTTTC; cdr3_aa: CASSPTRNVLTF
v_call: TRBV7-9; d_call: -; j_call: TRBJ1-3; clone_size: few; cdr3_length: 15; cdr3_nt: TGTGCCAGCAGCCTGGGTGGGGGCGTCGGAAACACCATATATTTT; cdr3_aa: CASSLGGGVGNTIYF
v_call: TRBV20-1; d_call: -; j_call: TRBJ1-1; clone_size: many; cdr3_length: 14; cdr3_nt: TGCAGTGCTAGAGATCCGGGAACGGGCACTGAAGCTTTCTTT; cdr3_aa: CSARDPGTGTEAFF
v_call: TRBV12-3/TRBV12-4; d_call: -; j_call: TRBJ1-5; clone_size: -; cdr3_length: 12; cdr3_nt: TGTGCCAGCAGGGAGGGTCTTCAGCCCCAGCATTTT; cdr3_aa: CASREGLQPQHF
v_call: TRBV10-3; d_call: -; j_call: TRBJ2-5; clone_size: -; cdr3_length: 13; cdr3_nt: TGTGCCATCGGTCCAGGGGGGGCGGAGACCCAGTACTTC; cdr3_aa: CAIGPGGAETQYF
v_call: TRBV9; d_call: TRBD2; j_call: TRBJ2-5; clone_size: -; cdr3_length: 15; cdr3_nt: TGTGCCAGCACCGTTAGCGGGAGGCCGGGGGAGACCCAGTACTTC; cdr3_aa: CASTVSGRPGETQYF
v_call: TRBV5-1; d_call: TRBD1; j_call: TRBJ2-7; clone_size: -; cdr3_length: 15; cdr3_nt: TGCGCCAGCAGCTTGGCGGGACAGGGTAGCAACGAGCAGTACTTC; cdr3_aa: CASSLAGQGSNEQYF
v_call: TRBV10-3; d_call: TRBD1; j_call: TRBJ2-7; clone_size: few; cdr3_length: 16; cdr3_nt: TGTGCCATCAGGATAGTACCGGGACAGGGCAACCACGAGCAGTACTTC; cdr3_aa: CAIRIVPGQGNHEQYF